This is a list of T cell receptor beta chains from one sample in a study of PD-L1 blockade in urothelial cancer. Profiled with immunoSEQ multiplex PCR; TCRdb holds only in-frame clones, not every one. The profile shows roughly 20,000 clones, approximately 86% of them singletons. The sequencing used PBMCs, collected around atezolizumab (anti-PD-L1) treatment. The receptors shown here come from a man aged 45-60 years with urothelial cancer. Each CDR3 is given with its conserved first and last residue. A D gene is named only where the DNA matches it firmly. Size tells how often a clone was seen (once, few, many) or the class of an expanded clone, and some rows leave it out.

size	J	V	length	D	DNA	CDR3
-	TRBJ1-5	TRBV7-8	15	-	TGTGCCAGCAGCTTAGACCCTCGCGGGGATCAGCCCCAGCATTTT	CASSLDPRGDQPQHF
once	TRBJ2-2	TRBV11-3	19	TRBD2	TGTGCCAGCAGCTTCGGAGCAACCGGGACTAGCGCGAACACCGGGGAGCTGTTTTTT	CASSFGATGTSANTGELFF
once	TRBJ2-5	TRBV7-2	12	-	TGTGCCAGCAGCCACCCGGGGGAGACCCAGTACTTC	CASSHPGETQYF
once	TRBJ2-3	TRBV6-1	14	-	TGTGCCAGCAGCCCAGTTGGGAGCGCAGATACGCAGTATTTT	CASSPVGSADTQYF
-	TRBJ1-4	TRBV5-4	14	-	TGTGCCAGCAGCTTCGACAGTAAAAGTGAAAAACTGTTTTTT	CASSFDSKSEKLFF
-	TRBJ2-1	TRBV4-3	18	TRBD2	TGCGCCAGCAGCCAGATCGGCGGGACTAGCGGGAGATTGAATGAGCAGTTCTTC	CASSQIGGTSGRLNEQFF
-	TRBJ1-5	TRBV19	13	-	TGTGCCAGTATGAACAGGGAGAATCAGCCCCAGCATTTT	CASMNRENQPQHF
-	TRBJ2-3	TRBV11-2	15	-	TGTGCCAGCAGCTCCGGACAGTTAAGCACAGATACGCAGTATTTT	CASSSGQLSTDTQYF
-	TRBJ2-7	TRBV7-3	15	-	TGTGCCAGCAGCTTAAGCGCTAGCCCCTCCTACGAGCAGTACTTC	CASSLSASPSYEQYF
few	TRBJ2-1	TRBV10-3	14	TRBD2	TGTGCCATCACCGGGACTAGCGGGAGCCATGAGCAGTTCTTC	CAITGTSGSHEQFF
-	TRBJ2-7	TRBV11-2	14	TRBD2	TGTGCCAGCAGTATTGGCGGGGGGCTCGGCGAGCAGTACTTC	CASSIGGGLGEQYF
-	TRBJ2-7	TRBV29-1	13	-	TGCAGCGTTAAGCAGGGGAACAACTACGAGCAGTACTTC	CSVKQGNNYEQYF
-	TRBJ2-7	TRBV20-1	11	TRBD1	TGCAGTGCCAAAAGGGGGCACGAGCAGTACTTC	CSAKRGHEQYF
few	TRBJ2-7	TRBV18	15	TRBD2	TGTGCCAGCTCACTCAGACTAGCGGGACTGGACGAGCAGTACTTC	CASSLRLAGLDEQYF
-	TRBJ2-4	TRBV21-1	17	-	TGTGCCTTATCGGCTAGCGGCCAACTAAGAGCCAAAAACATTCAGTACTTC	CALSASGQLRAKNIQYF
-	TRBJ1-1	TRBV27	14	-	TGTGCCAGCAGTTTAGGGGCACTGAGCACTGAAGCTTTCTTT	CASSLGALSTEAFF
-	TRBJ2-6	TRBV5-1	16	-	TGCGCCAGCAGCTTGGGACACCACTCTGGGGCCAACGTCCTGACTTTC	CASSLGHHSGANVLTF
-	TRBJ2-6	TRBV9	18	-	TGTGCCAGCAGCGCCATGGACAGCCCATTCTCTGGGGCCAACGTCCTGACTTTC	CASSAMDSPFSGANVLTF
-	TRBJ1-5	TRBV7-3	14	-	TGTGCCAGCAGCTTAGGCGGTCGCAATCAGCCCCAGCATTTT	CASSLGGRNQPQHF
-	TRBJ1-5	TRBV4-1	13	-	TGCGCCAGCAGCCTCTATAGTGATCAGCCCCAGCATTTT	CASSLYSDQPQHF
-	TRBJ2-7	TRBV5-4	16	-	TGTGCCAGCAGCCCGGGACTCCCTCCCAACTCCTACGAGCAGTACTTC	CASSPGLPPNSYEQYF
-	TRBJ2-4	TRBV29-1	11	-	TGCAGCGTCCCTGCGGGAAACATTCAGTACTTC	CSVPAGNIQYF
-	TRBJ2-1	TRBV5-1	17	TRBD2	TGCGCCAGCAGCTTGGCCCTTGCGGGGGGGGTGGTCAATGAGCAGTTCTTC	CASSLALAGGVVNEQFF
-	TRBJ2-7	TRBV28	14	TRBD2	TGTGCCAGCAGAACTAGCGGGAGTAGTTACGAGCAGTACTTC	CASRTSGSSYEQYF
-	TRBJ2-1	TRBV4-3	15	-	TGCGCCAGCAGCCAAGAGGACTTATTTTACAATGAGCAGTTCTTC	CASSQEDLFYNEQFF
-	TRBJ2-1	TRBV6-5	16	-	TGTGCCAGCAGTTATTCCGGGACTTTAGTTTACAATGAGCAGTTCTTC	CASSYSGTLVYNEQFF
-	TRBJ2-7	TRBV6-5	15	TRBD1	TGTGCCAGCAGCCACAGGCGACAGGGGGCCAACGAGCAGTACTTC	CASSHRRQGANEQYF
-	TRBJ1-3	TRBV14	14	TRBD1	TGTGCCAGCAGCCAACAGGGGGCTGGAAACACCATATATTTT	CASSQQGAGNTIYF
once	TRBJ2-7	TRBV7-3	17	-	TGTGCCAGCAGCTTAAGGCATGCCGGGACACCGGCCCACGAGCAGTACTTC	CASSLRHAGTPAHEQYF
-	TRBJ1-2	TRBV19	14	TRBD1	TGTGCCAGTAAAATGTCACAGGGGGCGGCTGGCTACACCTTC	CASKMSQGAAGYTF
-	TRBJ2-3	TRBV6-5	14	TRBD1	TGTGCCACCTCCCGGGACAGGGAGGGGGATACGCAGTATTTT	CATSRDREGDTQYF
once	TRBJ2-7	TRBV27	18	-	TGTGCCAGCAGTTTACTGCGGGCGGACGGTCGTATTACCTACGAGCAGTACTTC	CASSLLRADGRITYEQYF
-	TRBJ2-1	TRBV30	16	-	TGTGCCTGGAGTCTAGGGGGATCCACCTTCTACAATGAGCAGTTCTTC	CAWSLGGSTFYNEQFF
-	TRBJ2-2	TRBV30	14	-	TGTGCCTGGAGTGTACACACCACAACCGGGGAGCTGTTTTTT	CAWSVHTTTGELFF
few	TRBJ1-2	TRBV11-2	15	-	TGTGCCAGCAGCTTGGGGAACACAGGGTCCGGTGGCTACACCTTC	CASSLGNTGSGGYTF
-	TRBJ2-4	TRBV13	17	TRBD1	TGTGCCAGCAGCTCGGCCGGGACAGGCAAGGCCAAAAACATTCAGTACTTC	CASSSAGTGKAKNIQYF
few	TRBJ2-3	TRBV7-9	14	-	TGTGCCAGCAGCTTCTTACAGGGCACAGATACGCAGTATTTT	CASSFLQGTDTQYF
-	TRBJ2-3	TRBV4-3	16	-	TGCGCCAGCAGCCAAGATCCGACTCGAGGGTCCGATACGCAGTATTTT	CASSQDPTRGSDTQYF
-	TRBJ2-2	TRBV10-3	15	TRBD1	TGTGCCATCAGTGATGGGCAGGGGGCATCCGGGGAGCTGTTTTTT	CAISDGQGASGELFF
-	TRBJ2-6	TRBV5-4	16	-	TGTGCCAGCAGCTCCTACACCGGGTCTGGGGCCAACGTCCTGACTTTC	CASSSYTGSGANVLTF
-	TRBJ2-1	TRBV7-8	18	TRBD2	TGTGCCAGCCTATTAGGACTAGCGGGCTGGAGCTCCTACAATGAGCAGTTCTTC	CASLLGLAGWSSYNEQFF
-	TRBJ1-6	TRBV30	11	-	TGTGCCTGGAACAGAAATTCACCCCTCCACTTT	CAWNRNSPLHF
-	TRBJ2-1	TRBV11-2	11	-	TGTGCCAGCAGCTTAGTAATTGAGCAGTTCTTC	CASSLVIEQFF
once	TRBJ2-7	TRBV5-1	17	TRBD2	TGCGCCAGCAGCATGACTAGCGGGCTGGGGAAAACCTACGAGCAGTACTTC	CASSMTSGLGKTYEQYF
-	TRBJ1-4	TRBV9	16	TRBD1	TGTGCCAGCAGCGTAGAAGGGGGCGCGTGGAATGAAAAACTGTTTTTT	CASSVEGGAWNEKLFF
few	TRBJ2-2	TRBV5-1	14	TRBD1	TGCGCCAGCAGGTATCAGGGGGATACCGGGGAGCTGTTTTTT	CASRYQGDTGELFF
-	TRBJ2-7	TRBV19	15	TRBD1	TGTGCCAGTAGTTCCGTACAGGGGGTCCCCTACGAGCAGTACTTC	CASSSVQGVPYEQYF
-	TRBJ2-5	TRBV9	15	TRBD2	TGTGCCAGTTGTCCGACTAGCGGGGCGGGGGAGACCCAGTACTTC	CASCPTSGAGETQYF
once	TRBJ1-1	TRBV5-1	15	-	TGCGCCAGCAGCCTAACCACAGGGTCCCCACCCGAAGCTTTCTTT	CASSLTTGSPPEAFF
-	TRBJ1-1	TRBV5-1	13	TRBD1	TGCGCCAGCAGCTTCCGGACAGGAGTCGAAGCTTTCTTT	CASSFRTGVEAFF
-	TRBJ2-1	TRBV7-9	13	-	TGTGCCAGCAGCAAAGACAGGCGCGATGAGCAGTTCTTC	CASSKDRRDEQFF
-	TRBJ2-5	TRBV19	12	TRBD1	TGTGCCAACAGACAGGGGGGAGAGACCCAGTACTTC	CANRQGGETQYF
few	TRBJ1-1	TRBV30	16	TRBD1	TGTGCCTGGAGTGAGACCAATAGACAGGGAGCGCGTGAAGCTTTCTTT	CAWSETNRQGAREAFF